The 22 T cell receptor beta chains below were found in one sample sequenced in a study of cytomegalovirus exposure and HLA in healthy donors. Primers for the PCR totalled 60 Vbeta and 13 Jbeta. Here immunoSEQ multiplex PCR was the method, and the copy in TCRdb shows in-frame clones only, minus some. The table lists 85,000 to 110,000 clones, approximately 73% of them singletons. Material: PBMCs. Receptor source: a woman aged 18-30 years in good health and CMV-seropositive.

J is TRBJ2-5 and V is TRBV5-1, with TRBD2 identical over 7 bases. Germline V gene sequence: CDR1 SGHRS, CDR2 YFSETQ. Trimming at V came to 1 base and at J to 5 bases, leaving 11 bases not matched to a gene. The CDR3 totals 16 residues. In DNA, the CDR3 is TGCGCCAGCAGCTTGAATGGGAAAGTTAGCGGGGAGACCCAGTACTTC. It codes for CASSLNGKVSGETQYF. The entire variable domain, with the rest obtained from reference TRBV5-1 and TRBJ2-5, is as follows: KAGVTQTPRYLIKTRGQQVTLSCSPISGHRSVSWYQQTPGQGLQFLFEYFSETQRNKGNFPGRFSGRQFSNSRSEMNVSTLELGDSALYLCASSLNGKVSGETQYFGPGTRLLVL.

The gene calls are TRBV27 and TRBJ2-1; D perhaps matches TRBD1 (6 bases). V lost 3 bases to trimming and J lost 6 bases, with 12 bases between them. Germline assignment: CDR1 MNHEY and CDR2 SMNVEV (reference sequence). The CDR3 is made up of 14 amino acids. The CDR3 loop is CASSLWSGVNEQFF. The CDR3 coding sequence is TGTGCCAGCAGTTTGTGGTCAGGGGTCAATGAGCAGTTCTTC.

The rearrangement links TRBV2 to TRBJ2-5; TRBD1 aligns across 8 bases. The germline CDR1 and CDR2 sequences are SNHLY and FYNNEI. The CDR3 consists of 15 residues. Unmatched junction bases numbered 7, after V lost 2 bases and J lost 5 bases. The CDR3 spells CASSEKTGVHETQYF. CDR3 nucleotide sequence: TGTGCCAGCAGTGAAAAGACAGGGGTCCACGAGACCCAGTACTTC.

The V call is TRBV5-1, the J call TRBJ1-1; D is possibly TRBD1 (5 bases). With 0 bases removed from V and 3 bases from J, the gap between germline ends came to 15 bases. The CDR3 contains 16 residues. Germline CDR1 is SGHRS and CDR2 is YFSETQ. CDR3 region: CASSLEGQVGDTEAFF. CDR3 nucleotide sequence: TGCGCCAGCAGCTTGGAGGGGCAGGTTGGTGACACTGAAGCTTTCTTT.

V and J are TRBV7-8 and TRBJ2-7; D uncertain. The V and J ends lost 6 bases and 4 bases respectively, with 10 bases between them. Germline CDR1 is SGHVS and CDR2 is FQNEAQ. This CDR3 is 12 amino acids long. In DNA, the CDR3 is TGTGCCAGCAGTCCTCGGGTTTACGAGCAGTACTTC. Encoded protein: CASSPRVYEQYF.

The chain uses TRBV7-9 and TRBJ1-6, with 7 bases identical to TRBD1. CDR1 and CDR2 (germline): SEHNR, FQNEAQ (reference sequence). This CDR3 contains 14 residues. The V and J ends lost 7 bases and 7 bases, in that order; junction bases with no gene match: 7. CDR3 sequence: CASTRQGVNSPLHF. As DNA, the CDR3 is TGTGCCAGCACCCGACAGGGCGTGAATTCACCCCTCCACTTT.

This CDR3 is CASSETTGEQYF. CDR3 DNA: TGCGCCAGCAGCGAAACGACAGGAGAGCAGTACTTC. The chain links TRBV10-1 to TRBJ2-5; D perhaps matches TRBD1 (6 bases). Germline assignment: CDR1 WNHNN and CDR2 SYGVQD (reference sequence). CDR3 length: 12 residues. V was shortened by 6 bases and J by 11 bases, with 16 bases between the two germline ends.

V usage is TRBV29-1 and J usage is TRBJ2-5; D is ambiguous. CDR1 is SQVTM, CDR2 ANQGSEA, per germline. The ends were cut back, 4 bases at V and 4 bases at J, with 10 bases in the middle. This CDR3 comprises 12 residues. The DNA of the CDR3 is TGCAGCGTTGTCTCTGCAGGAGAGACCCAGTACTTC. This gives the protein CSVVSAGETQYF.

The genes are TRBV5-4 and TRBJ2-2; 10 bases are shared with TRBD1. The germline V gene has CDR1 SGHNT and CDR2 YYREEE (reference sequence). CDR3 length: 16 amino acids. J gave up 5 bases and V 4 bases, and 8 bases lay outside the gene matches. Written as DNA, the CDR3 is TGTGCCAGCAGCCACCCGGGACAGGGGAGAACCGGGGAGCTGTTTTTT. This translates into CASSHPGQGRTGELFF.

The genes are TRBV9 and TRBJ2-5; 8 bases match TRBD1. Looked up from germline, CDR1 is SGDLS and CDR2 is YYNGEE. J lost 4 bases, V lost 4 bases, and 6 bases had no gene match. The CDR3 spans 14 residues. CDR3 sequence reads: CASSLGQVGETQYF. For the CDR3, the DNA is TGTGCCAGCAGCCTGGGACAGGTGGGAGAGACCCAGTACTTC. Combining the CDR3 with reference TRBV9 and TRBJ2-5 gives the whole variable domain DSGVTQTPKHLITATGQRVTLRCSPRSGDLSVYWYQQSLDQGLQFLIQYYNGEERAKGNILERFSAQQFPDLHSELNLSSLELGDSALYFCASSLGQVGETQYFGPGTRLLVL.

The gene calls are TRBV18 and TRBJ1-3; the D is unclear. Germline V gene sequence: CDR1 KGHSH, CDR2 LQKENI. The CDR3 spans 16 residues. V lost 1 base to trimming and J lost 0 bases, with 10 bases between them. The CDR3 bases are TGTGCCAGCTCACCACTTGTGCAACTCTCTGGAAACACCATATATTTT. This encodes CASSPLVQLSGNTIYF. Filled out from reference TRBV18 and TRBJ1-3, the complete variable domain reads NAGVMQNPRHLVRRRGQEARLRCSPMKGHSHVYWYRQLPEEGLKFMVYLQKENIIDESGMPKERFSAEFPKEGPSILRIQQVVRGDSAAYFCASSPLVQLSGNTIYFGEGSWLTVV.

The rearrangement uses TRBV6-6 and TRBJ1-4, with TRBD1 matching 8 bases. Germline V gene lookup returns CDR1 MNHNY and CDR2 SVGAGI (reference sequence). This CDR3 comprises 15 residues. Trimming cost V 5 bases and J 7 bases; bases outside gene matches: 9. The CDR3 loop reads CASSTGQGFREKLFF. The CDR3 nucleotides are TGTGCCAGCAGTACCGGACAGGGCTTTCGTGAAAAACTGTTTTTT.

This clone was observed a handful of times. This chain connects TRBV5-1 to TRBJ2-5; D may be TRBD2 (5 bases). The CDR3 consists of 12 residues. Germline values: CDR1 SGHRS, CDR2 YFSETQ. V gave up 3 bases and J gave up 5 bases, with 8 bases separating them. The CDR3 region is CASSSQRETQYF. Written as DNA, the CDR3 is TGCGCCAGCAGCTCCCAGCGGGAGACCCAGTACTTC.

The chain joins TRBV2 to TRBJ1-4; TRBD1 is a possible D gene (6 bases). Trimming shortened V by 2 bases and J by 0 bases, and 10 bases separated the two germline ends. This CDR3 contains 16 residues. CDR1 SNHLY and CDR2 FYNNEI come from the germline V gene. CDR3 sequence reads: CASSERTDSTNEKLFF. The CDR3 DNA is TGTGCCAGCAGTGAAAGGACAGATTCAACTAATGAAAAACTGTTTTTT.

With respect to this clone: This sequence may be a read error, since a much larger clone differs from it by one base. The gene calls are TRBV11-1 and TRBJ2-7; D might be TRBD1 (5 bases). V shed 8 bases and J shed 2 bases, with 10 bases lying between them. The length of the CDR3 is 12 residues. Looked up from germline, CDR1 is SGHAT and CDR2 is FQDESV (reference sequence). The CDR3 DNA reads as TGTGCCAGCGGGATAGGGGCCTACGAGCAGTACTTC. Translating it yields CASGIGAYEQYF. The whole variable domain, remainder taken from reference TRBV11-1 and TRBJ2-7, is EAEVAQSPRYKITEKSQAVAFWCDPISGHATLYWYRQILGQGPELLVQFQDESVVDDSQLPKDRFSAERLKGVDSTLKIQPAELGDSAMYLCASGIGAYEQYFGPGTRLTVT.

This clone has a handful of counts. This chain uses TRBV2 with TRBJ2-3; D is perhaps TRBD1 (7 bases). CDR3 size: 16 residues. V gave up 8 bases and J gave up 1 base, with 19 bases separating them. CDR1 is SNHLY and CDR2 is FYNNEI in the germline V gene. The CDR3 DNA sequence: TGTGCCAGCGCGATACCCCAGGGGGGCGGCACAGATACGCAGTATTTT. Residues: CASAIPQGGGTDTQYF. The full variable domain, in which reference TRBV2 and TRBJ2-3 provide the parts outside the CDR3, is EPEVTQTPSHQVTQMGQEVILRCVPISNHLYFYWYRQILGQKVEFLVSFYNNEISEKSEIFDDQFSVERPDGSNFTLKIRSTKLEDSAMYFCASAIPQGGGTDTQYFGPGTRLTVL.

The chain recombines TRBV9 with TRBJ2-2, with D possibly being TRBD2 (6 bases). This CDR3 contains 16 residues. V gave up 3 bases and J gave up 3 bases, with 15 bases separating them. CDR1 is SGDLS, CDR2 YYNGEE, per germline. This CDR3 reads CASSGELAAYTGELFF. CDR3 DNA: TGTGCCAGCAGCGGGGAACTAGCCGCTTACACCGGGGAGCTGTTTTTT.

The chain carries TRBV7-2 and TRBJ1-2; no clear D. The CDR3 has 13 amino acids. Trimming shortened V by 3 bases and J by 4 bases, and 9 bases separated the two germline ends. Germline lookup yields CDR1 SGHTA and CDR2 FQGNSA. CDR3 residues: CASSFKSVYGYTF. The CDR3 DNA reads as TGTGCCAGCAGCTTTAAATCCGTCTATGGCTACACCTTC.

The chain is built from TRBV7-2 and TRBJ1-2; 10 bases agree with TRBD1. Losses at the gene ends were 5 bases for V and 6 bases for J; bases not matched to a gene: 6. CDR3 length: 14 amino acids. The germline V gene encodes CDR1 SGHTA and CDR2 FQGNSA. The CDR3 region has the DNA TGTGCCAGCAGCCAGCGGACAGGGGGGGATGGCTACACCTTC. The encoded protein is CASSQRTGGDGYTF. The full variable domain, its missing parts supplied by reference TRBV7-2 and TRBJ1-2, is GAGVSQSPSNKVTEKGKDVELRCDPISGHTALYWYRQSLGQGLEFLIYFQGNSAPDKSGLPSDRFSAERTGGSVSTLTIQRTQQEDSAVYLCASSQRTGGDGYTFGSGTRLTVV.

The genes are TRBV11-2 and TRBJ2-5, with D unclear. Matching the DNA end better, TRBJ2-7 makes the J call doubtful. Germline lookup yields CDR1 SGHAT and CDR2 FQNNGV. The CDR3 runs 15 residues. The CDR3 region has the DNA TGTGCCAGCAGCCTCGACTCGGATAGCTCCTACGAGCAGTACTTC. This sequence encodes CASSLDSDSSYEQYF.

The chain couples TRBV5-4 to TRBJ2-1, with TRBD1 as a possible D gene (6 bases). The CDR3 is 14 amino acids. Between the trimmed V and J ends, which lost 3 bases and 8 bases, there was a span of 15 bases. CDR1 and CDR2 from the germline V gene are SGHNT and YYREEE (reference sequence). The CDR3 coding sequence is TGTGCCAGCAGCTGGCCCGCCGAGGGGGATGAGCAGTTCTTC. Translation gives CASSWPAEGDEQFF.

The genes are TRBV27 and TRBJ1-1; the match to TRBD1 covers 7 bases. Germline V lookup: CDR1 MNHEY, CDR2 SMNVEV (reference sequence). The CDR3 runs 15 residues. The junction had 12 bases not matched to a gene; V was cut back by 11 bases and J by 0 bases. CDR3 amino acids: CAGLREQGLNTEAFF. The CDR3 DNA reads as TGTGCCGGCCTGCGGGAACAGGGGTTGAACACTGAAGCTTTCTTT.